A selection of T cell receptor beta chains follows, all from one sample in a study of Ad26.COV2.S vaccination and SARS-CoV-2 variants. Sequencing used immunoSEQ multiplex PCR; TCRdb keeps in-frame clones, though not all of them. Of 300,000 to 500,000 clones detected, less than 90% appear once; the ten largest clones hold under 4%. The specimen was peripheral blood, collected in a trial of Ad26.COV2.S vaccine versus placebo. All receptors come from a person aged 18-60 years who received the Ad26.COV2.S COVID-19 vaccine or a placebo. Both conserved end residues are part of each CDR3. A D gene is named only where the DNA matches it firmly. A row's size may be missing; if present it is once, few, many or a size class.

J | V | D | size | DNA | CDR3
TRBJ1-3 | TRBV5-1 | TRBD1 | . | TGCGCCAGCAGCTTGGGCAGCTTGGACAGGGGAAACACCATATATTTT | CASSLGSLDRGNTIYF
TRBJ1-3 | TRBV5-4 | . | . | TGTGCCAGCAGCTTTGGTTACTCTGGAAACACCATATATTTT | CASSFGYSGNTIYF
TRBJ2-5 | TRBV4-2 | TRBD2 | . | TGTGCCAGCAGCCAGGTGGGAGGAGCTAGCGGGGGACAAGAGACCCAGTACTTC | CASSQVGGASGGQETQYF
TRBJ2-3 | TRBV7-2 | TRBD1 | . | TGTGCCAGCAGCTCCCTTGGACAGGGGGCAGATACGCAGTATTTT | CASSSLGQGADTQYF
TRBJ1-1 | TRBV4-1 | . | . | TGCGCCAGCAGCCAACCCCCGGGTTATGACACTGAAGCTTTCTTT | CASSQPPGYDTEAFF
TRBJ1-2 | TRBV19 | TRBD1 | . | TGTGCCAGTAGCCCCCGAGACAGGGGAAGTGGCTACACCTTC | CASSPRDRGSGYTF
TRBJ2-3 | TRBV6-6 | TRBD1 | . | TGTGCCAGCAGCTCCGGGACAGCGACAGATACGCAGTATTTT | CASSSGTATDTQYF
TRBJ1-2 | TRBV3-1/TRBV3-2 | . | . | TGTGCCAGCAGCCAGAGGGGGGTTGGCTACACCTTC | CASSQRGVGYTF
TRBJ1-2 | TRBV4-1 | . | . | TGCGCCAGCAGCCAAGATCAAGGTGGCTACACCTTC | CASSQDQGGYTF
TRBJ1-1 | TRBV7-2 | . | . | TGTGCCAGCAGCTTATCCAGGGCAATGAACACTGAAGCTTTCTTT | CASSLSRAMNTEAFF
TRBJ1-2 | TRBV2 | TRBD1 | . | TGTGCCAGCAGTAGGACAGGGCTAGGCTACACCTTC | CASSRTGLGYTF
TRBJ1-2 | TRBV18 | TRBD1 | few | TGTGCCAGCTCCGGACAGGGGATCGGCTACACCTTC | CASSGQGIGYTF
TRBJ1-1 | TRBV9 | . | . | TGTGCCAGCAGCCCCCCCGAGGGATTGTTTAAGGCTTTCTTT | CASSPPEGLFKAFF
TRBJ2-5 | TRBV6-4 | TRBD2 | few | TGTGCCAGCAGTGAAAGCGGGGGGGCACAAGAGACCCAGTACTTC | CASSESGGAQETQYF
TRBJ2-1 | TRBV6-5 | . | once | TGTGCCAGCATGGGCGGGGGAGGGGGTGAGCAGTTCTTC | CASMGGGGGEQFF
TRBJ2-4 | TRBV15 | TRBD2 | . | TGTGCCACCAGCCTTCTAGCGGGGGGACCAGCCAAAAACATTCAGTACTTC | CATSLLAGGPAKNIQYF
TRBJ2-3 | TRBV2 | . | . | TGTGCCAGCAGCGTCGGGAGAACTAGCACAGATACGCAGTATTTT | CASSVGRTSTDTQYF
TRBJ1-5 | TRBV5-4 | . | once | TGTGCCAGCTCGAGGGGGAGTGAACCTCCCCAGCATTTT | CASSRGSEPPQHF
TRBJ2-3 | TRBV10-3 | TRBD2 | . | TGTGCCAATAGCGGGGGGGCCACAGATACGCAGTATTTT | CANSGGATDTQYF
TRBJ1-5 | TRBV7-8 | TRBD1 | . | TGTGCCAGCAGCTTAGAGGGGAGGACAGGAAGCAATCAGCCCCAGCATTTT | CASSLEGRTGSNQPQHF
TRBJ2-5 | TRBV4-3 | TRBD1 | . | TGCGCCAGCAGCCAGAACAGGGGGCGCGGAGAGACCCAGTACTTC | CASSQNRGRGETQYF
TRBJ2-2 | TRBV5-1 | TRBD2 | . | TGCGCCAGCAGCCGTACTAGCGCCCTCACCGGGGAGCTGTTTTTT | CASSRTSALTGELFF
TRBJ1-1 | TRBV5-1 | . | . | TGCGCCAGCAGCTTGGGGGAGGGGGACACTGAAGCTTTCTTT | CASSLGEGDTEAFF
TRBJ2-7 | TRBV12-3/TRBV12-4 | . | . | TGTGCCAGCAGCCCGTACGGTGACGAGCAGTACTTC | CASSPYGDEQYF
TRBJ1-5 | TRBV2 | . | . | TGTGCCAGCAGGGACGCCTATTTCCAGGGGTTGGGTCAGCCCCAGCATTTT | CASRDAYFQGLGQPQHF
TRBJ2-5 | TRBV3-1/TRBV3-2 | TRBD1 | once | TGTGCCAGCAGCCCAGGGACAGGGGGCCGCCAAGAGACCCAGTACTTC | CASSPGTGGRQETQYF
TRBJ2-7 | TRBV2 | . | . | TGTGCCTCGGCCATGCTGGCAGGCTACGAGCAGTACTTC | CASAMLAGYEQYF
TRBJ1-1 | TRBV6-2/TRBV6-3 | TRBD1 | . | TGTGCCAGCAGTTACTCAGGCCAGGGGGCGCGTTTTGAAGCTTTCTTT | CASSYSGQGARFEAFF
TRBJ1-4 | TRBV19 | . | . | TGTGCCAGTAGTTCGCTGGACGGGACAAGGACTGGAAAACTGTTTTTT | CASSSLDGTRTGKLFF
TRBJ2-3 | TRBV9 | . | . | TGTGCCAGCAGCGTAGAAGGGGCCAGAATGGATACGCAGTATTTT | CASSVEGARMDTQYF
TRBJ2-7 | TRBV5-6 | . | . | TGTGCCAGCAGCACTCCTATTAGCACAGGAGCCTACGAGCAGTACTTC | CASSTPISTGAYEQYF
TRBJ1-2 | TRBV21-1 | . | . | TGTGCCAGCAGCAAACGAGGACAGGGATGCTATGGCTACACCTTC | CASSKRGQGCYGYTF
TRBJ1-6 | TRBV2 | . | few | TGTGCCAGCAGGGCCCAGTCCCTCCACTTT | CASRAQSLHF
TRBJ2-2 | TRBV7-9 | . | . | TGTGCCAGCAGCTTAAACGGGGAGCTGTTTTTT | CASSLNGELFF
TRBJ2-2 | TRBV5-1 | . | . | TGCGCCACGTCCTCGTCGGACCGCGCCGGGGAGCTGTTTTTT | CATSSSDRAGELFF
TRBJ2-2 | TRBV11-3 | . | . | TGTGCCAGCAGCCTTCCGATAGGAGGGGCCGGGGAGCTGTTTTTT | CASSLPIGGAGELFF
TRBJ2-2 | TRBV24-1 | TRBD1 | . | TGTGCCACCAGTGATTCGGGACAGGTGAACACCGGGGAGCTGTTTTTT | CATSDSGQVNTGELFF
TRBJ1-2 | TRBV10-2 | . | . | TGCGCCAGCAGTGAGGTCAGGGAACACTATGGCTACACCTTC | CASSEVREHYGYTF
TRBJ2-2 | TRBV28 | . | . | TGTGCCAGCAGCCGGCGGGTGAACACCGGGGAGCTGTTTTTT | CASSRRVNTGELFF
TRBJ2-2 | TRBV11-2 | . | . | TGTGCCAGCAGCTTCAGAGGAAAGAACACCGGGGAGCTGTTTTTT | CASSFRGKNTGELFF
TRBJ1-2 | TRBV19 | . | . | TGTGCCAGTTGGGGAGGGGTTGGCTACACCTTC | CASWGGVGYTF
TRBJ1-5 | TRBV5-1 | . | . | TGCGCCAGCAGCTTGGACAGTCCGGATCAGCCCCAGCATTTT | CASSLDSPDQPQHF
TRBJ2-3 | TRBV5-4 | . | . | TGTGCCAGCAGCTTGGGTGCAGATACGCAGTATTTT | CASSLGADTQYF
TRBJ1-1 | TRBV9 | . | . | TGTGCCAGCAGCGTAGCAATAATTGGACGGCAGAACACTGAAGCTTTCTTT | CASSVAIIGRQNTEAFF
TRBJ1-1 | TRBV5-1 | TRBD1 | . | TGCGCCAGCAGCTTAGACAGGGGCACTGAAGCTTTCTTT | CASSLDRGTEAFF
TRBJ1-6 | TRBV19 | . | . | TGTGCCAGTAGTATAGATCGGGGGACGAATTCACCCCTCCACTTT | CASSIDRGTNSPLHF
TRBJ2-7 | TRBV2 | TRBD1 | . | TGTGCCAGCAGCGACCGGGACAGGGACTACGAGCAGTACTTC | CASSDRDRDYEQYF
TRBJ2-3 | TRBV14 | TRBD2 | . | TGTGCCAGCAGCCAAGATTACGTACAGGCGCGGGGGGGAAATACGCAGTATTTT | CASSQDYVQARGGNTQYF
TRBJ1-5 | TRBV18 | TRBD1 | . | TGTGCCAGCTCCCAGTCCGGACAGGGACCGAAGCCCCAGCATTTT | CASSQSGQGPKPQHF
TRBJ2-1 | TRBV4-1 | TRBD2 | . | TGCGCCAGCAGCCCGAGGACTAGTGGCTTTATAGATGAGCAGTTCTTC | CASSPRTSGFIDEQFF
TRBJ1-1 | TRBV18 | . | . | TGTGCCAGCTCACCGTCCCAGGGCGAAAGCACTGAAGCTTTCTTT | CASSPSQGESTEAFF
TRBJ1-2 | TRBV19 | TRBD1 | . | TGTGCCAGTAGCCAGCAGGGGGTGGCTAACTATGGCTACACCTTC | CASSQQGVANYGYTF
TRBJ2-1 | TRBV5-1 | . | . | TGCGCCAGCAGCTCCGACAACTTGCTCGATGAGCAGTTCTTC | CASSSDNLLDEQFF
TRBJ1-2 | TRBV9 | . | . | TGTGCCAGCAGCTCAACCTCGGGCCGGGCACATGGCTACACCTTC | CASSSTSGRAHGYTF